Below, 8 T cell receptor beta chains from the same sample are listed, as sequenced in a study of response to subunit inactivated influenza vaccine. TCRdb re-derived calls from the RT-PCR reads in MiXCR, one entry per CDR3 protein. The data hold some 640,000 distinct CDR3 sequences, with over 11% observed a single time. The starting material was PBMCs from blood, obtained approximately 15 days before vaccination. Receptors were obtained from a man aged 45-65 years who received an inactivated influenza vaccine.

This clonotype was seen a handful of times. The rearrangement uses TRBV7-9 and TRBJ2-7; the match to TRBD2 covers 7 bases. Germline V gives CDR1 SEHNR, CDR2 FQNEAQ (reference sequence). The CDR3 length is 17 residues. J lost 0 bases, V lost 5 bases, and 13 bases had no gene match. The CDR3 spells CASSPVTGGSLSYEQYF. The DNA for the CDR3 is TGTGCCAGCAGCCCCGTAACAGGCGGGAGTCTCTCCTACGAGCAGTACTTC.

The chain couples TRBV11-2 to TRBJ1-2; D possibly corresponds to TRBD1 (5 bases). The CDR3 consists of 19 residues. Trimming took 2 bases from V and 4 from J, leaving 26 bases between them. Per germline, CDR1 SGHAT and CDR2 FQNNGV. The CDR3 DNA follows: TGTGCCAGCAGCTTAAGGACCGGGACTCGGAAGGGTTTAGGCTATGGCTACACCTTC. Its protein product is CASSLRTGTRKGLGYGYTF.

This clonotype was detected many times. J is TRBJ2-1 and V is TRBV12-3 or TRBV12-4, with 10 positions matching TRBD2. This CDR3 has 16 amino acids. Trimming cost V 4 bases and J 5 bases; bases outside gene matches: 8. Written as DNA, the CDR3 is TGTGCCAGCAGTTCGATAACTAGCGGGGCTGACAATGAGCAGTTCTTC. It codes for CASSSITSGADNEQFF.

V gene TRBV4-1 combines with J gene TRBJ1-1, with no clear D. Trimming shortened V by 3 bases and J by 4 bases, and 15 bases separated the two germline ends. Germline loops: CDR1 MGHRA, CDR2 YSYEKL. This CDR3 contains 15 residues. CDR3 in amino acids: CASSHPGRSSTEAFF. CDR3 in DNA: TGCGCCAGCAGCCATCCGGGCCGGTCGTCCACTGAAGCTTTCTTT.

The chain uses TRBV3-1 and TRBJ2-7; 12 positions match TRBD1. V shed 8 bases and J 5 bases; nucleotides not matched to a gene: 10. The germline V gene encodes CDR1 LGHDT and CDR2 YNNKEL (reference sequence). The CDR3 extends over 15 amino acids. The CDR3 sequence: CASGAEGQGADEQYF. CDR3 in DNA: TGTGCCAGCGGAGCCGAGGGACAGGGGGCTGACGAGCAGTACTTC.

This clonotype was seen a few times. V gene TRBV2 combines with J gene TRBJ2-1; 9 bases fit TRBD2. The CDR3 is 15 residues long. Germline V gives CDR1 SNHLY, CDR2 FYNNEI. Unmatched junction bases numbered 6, after V lost 0 bases and J lost 9 bases. CDR3 DNA: TGTGCCAGCAGTGAAGCCTTAGCGGGAGTGGCTGAGCAGTTCTTC. Its translation is CASSEALAGVAEQFF. The full variable domain, in which reference TRBV2 and TRBJ2-1 provide the parts outside the CDR3, is EPEVTQTPSHQVTQMGQEVILRCVPISNHLYFYWYRQILGQKVEFLVSFYNNEISEKSEIFDDQFSVERPDGSNFTLKIRSTKLEDSAMYFCASSEALAGVAEQFFGPGTRLTVL.

This chain links TRBV9 with TRBJ2-7; 9 bases map to TRBD1. This CDR3 contains 16 residues. V lost 0 bases and J lost 1; bases outside the gene matches: 5. CDR1 SGDLS and CDR2 YYNGEE come from the germline V gene. CDR3 nucleotide sequence: TGTGCCAGCAGCGTAGGCCCGGACAGGGGTTCCTACGAGCAGTACTTC. It translates to CASSVGPDRGSYEQYF.

The chain combines TRBV6-2 or TRBV6-3 with TRBJ2-7; possibly TRBD1 for D (5 bases). This CDR3 has 15 residues. Per germline, CDR1 MNHEY and CDR2 SVGEGT. Trimming cost V 6 bases and J 3 bases, with 18 bases left between them. In DNA, the CDR3 is TGTGCCAGCAGGATACTATCACAGGTCGGCTACGAGCAGTACTTC. Translating gives CASRILSQVGYEQYF.